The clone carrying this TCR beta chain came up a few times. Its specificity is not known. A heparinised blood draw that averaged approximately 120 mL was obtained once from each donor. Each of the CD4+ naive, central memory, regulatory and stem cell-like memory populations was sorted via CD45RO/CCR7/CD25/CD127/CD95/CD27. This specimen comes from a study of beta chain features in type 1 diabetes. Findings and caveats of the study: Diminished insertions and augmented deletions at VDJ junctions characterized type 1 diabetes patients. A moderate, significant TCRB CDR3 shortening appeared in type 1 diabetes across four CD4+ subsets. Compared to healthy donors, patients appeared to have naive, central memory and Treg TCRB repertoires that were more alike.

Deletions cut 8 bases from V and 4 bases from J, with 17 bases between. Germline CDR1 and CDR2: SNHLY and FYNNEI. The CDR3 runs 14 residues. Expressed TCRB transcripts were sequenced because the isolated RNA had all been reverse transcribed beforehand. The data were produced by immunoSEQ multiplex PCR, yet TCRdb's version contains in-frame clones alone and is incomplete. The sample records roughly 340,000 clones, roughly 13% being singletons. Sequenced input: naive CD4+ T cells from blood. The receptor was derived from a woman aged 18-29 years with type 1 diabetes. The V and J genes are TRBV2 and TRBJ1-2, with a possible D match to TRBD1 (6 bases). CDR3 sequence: CASVGAGRVYGYTF. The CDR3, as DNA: TGTGCCAGCGTGGGGGCAGGGAGGGTCTATGGCTACACCTTC.